These 22 T cell receptor beta chains share one sample of origin, sequenced in a study of T-cell reconstitution after alpha-beta-depleted transplantation in children. Preparing the TCRbeta library involved the use of unique molecular identifiers. TCRdb passed the PCR reads through MiXCR, listing each CDR3 protein once. This repertoire shows hundreds of thousands of distinct CDR3 sequences, 13% found once; its top ten account for around 4.5%. The source material was PBMCs, sampled from the stem cell graft. The receptors come from a human donor who donated a stem cell graft to a child with Fanconi anemia.

The rearrangement uses TRBV10-2 and TRBJ2-3; D is unclear. This CDR3 is built from 13 residues. CDR1 and CDR2 (germline): WSHSY, SAAADI. Trimming cost V 0 bases and J 4 bases, with 5 bases left between them. As DNA, the CDR3 is TGCGCCAGCAGTGAGTCAGGGCCAGATACGCAGTATTTT. It yields the protein CASSESGPDTQYF.

The sample holds a few counts of this clonotype. V and J are TRBV5-1 and TRBJ2-5, with D uncertain. Trimming took off 4 bases at V and 1 base at J, with 11 bases between the two ends. CDR1 and CDR2 from the germline V gene are SGHRS and YFSETQ. The CDR3 has 14 amino acids. As DNA, the CDR3 is TGCGCCAGCAGCCGGACGGCAGTCCAAGAGACCCAGTACTTC. This sequence encodes CASSRTAVQETQYF.

This clonotype was observed at least ten times. The chain combines TRBV7-2 with TRBJ1-6, with a weak D call TRBD1 (5 bases). The CDR3 totals 15 residues. Germline V gives CDR1 SGHTA, CDR2 FQGNSA. V dropped 2 bases and J dropped 7 bases, with 12 bases sitting between them. CDR3 amino acids: CASSLLAGNNSPLHF. CDR3 in DNA: TGTGCCAGCAGCTTACTGGCAGGGAACAATTCACCCCTCCACTTT.

The chain combines TRBV7-8 with TRBJ2-7; 15 bases line up with TRBD2. V gave up 4 bases and J gave up 5 bases; unmatched junction bases: 9. CDR1 and CDR2 (germline): SGHVS, FQNEAQ. The CDR3 length is 17 residues. For the CDR3, the DNA is TGTGCCAGCAGCTCCCGGACTAGCGGGGGGGCGGGCAACGAGCAGTACTTC. Translation gives CASSSRTSGGAGNEQYF.

This clonotype turned up a few times. This chain connects TRBV20-1 to TRBJ1-2; D gene uncertain. CDR3 length: 14 residues. Germline CDR1 and CDR2: DFQATT and SNEGSKA (reference sequence). Trimming removed 6 bases from V and 4 bases from J, with 18 bases in between. The DNA for the CDR3 is TGCAGTGCGCCGACTATTGGGGTTTCCTATGGCTACACCTTC. Translation: CSAPTIGVSYGYTF.

This chain connects TRBV20-1 to TRBJ2-7; a possible D gene is TRBD2 (5 bases). Trimming took 1 base from V and 1 from J, leaving 5 bases between them. The V gene's germline CDR1 is DFQATT and CDR2 SNEGSKA (reference sequence). The CDR3 has 12 residues. In DNA form, the CDR3 reads TGCAGTGCTAGAGCGGGGTCCTACGAGCAGTACGTC. Encoded protein: CSARAGSYEQYV.

In this sample, this clonotype turned up many times. V and J are TRBV6-2 or TRBV6-3 and TRBJ2-1; TRBD1 might be the D (6 bases). Germline V gene data show CDR1 as MNHEY and CDR2 as SVGEGT. The CDR3 is 14 residues long. Trimming shortened V by 8 bases and J by 9 bases, and 20 bases separated the two germline ends. CDR3 region: CASDTGFEIGEQFF. The CDR3 bases are TGTGCCAGCGATACAGGGTTCGAAATCGGTGAGCAGTTCTTC.

There are many counts of this clonotype. This sequence joins TRBV4-1 and TRBJ1-4; D is unclear. The CDR3 is made up of 15 amino acids. CDR1 and CDR2 from the germline V gene are MGHRA and YSYEKL. Trimming cost V 3 bases and J 0 bases, with 8 bases left between them. The CDR3 loop reads CASSHDLATNEKLFF. DNA of the CDR3: TGCGCCAGCAGCCATGACCTTGCAACTAATGAAAAACTGTTTTTT.

Turning to this clonotype: This sequence is one base from a far larger clone and is likely a read error. The rearrangement links TRBV5-1 to TRBJ2-3, with D hard to call. This CDR3 comprises 13 residues. Germline V gives CDR1 SGHRS, CDR2 YFSETQ. The CDR3 is CASSLDNTYTQYF. The DNA of the CDR3 is TGCGCCAGCAGCTTGGATAACACATATACGCAGTATTTT.

The chain has TRBV9 and TRBJ1-1; TRBD1 is a possible D gene (6 bases). This CDR3 is built from 13 residues. Between the trimmed V and J ends, which lost 3 bases and 8 bases, there was a span of 14 bases. Germline V CDR1 and CDR2: SGDLS, YYNGEE. In DNA, the CDR3 is TGTGCCAGCAGCGGGGACATAACAGAGGAAGCTTTCTTT. Residues: CASSGDITEEAFF.

The CDR3 sequence is CASSLQWTSGGADGELFF. The CDR3 nucleotides are TGCGCCAGCAGCCTACAGTGGACTAGCGGGGGGGCCGACGGGGAGCTGTTTTTT. The V call is TRBV4-3, the J call TRBJ2-2, with 15 bases identical to TRBD2. CDR1 and CDR2 (germline): LGHNA, YSLEER. This CDR3 is built from 18 residues. With 4 bases clipped from V and 7 bases from J, the junction kept 10 bases outside the gene matches.

The chain couples TRBV5-5 to TRBJ2-7; TRBD1 agrees at 10 bases. Per germline, CDR1 SGHKS and CDR2 YYEKEE (reference sequence). J was trimmed by 5 bases and V by 1 base; bases with no gene match: 6. There are 15 residues in the CDR3. The CDR3 region has the DNA TGTGCCAGCAGCTTGTACGACAGGGGGCTGGACGAGCAGTACGTC. Translation gives CASSLYDRGLDEQYV.

The CDR3 sequence: CASRLRTGDTGELFF. The CDR3 nucleotides are TGCGCCAGCAGGTTGAGGACAGGGGATACCGGGGAGCTGTTTTTT. The chain has TRBV5-1 and TRBJ2-2; 9 bases align to TRBD1. This CDR3 spans 15 amino acids. V lost 5 bases to trimming and J lost 5 bases; unmatched junction nucleotides: 7. Germline V gives CDR1 SGHRS, CDR2 YFSETQ.

This clonotype has ten or more counts. The CDR3 reads CASSTGTGWTEAFF. The CDR3 DNA sequence: TGCGCCAGCAGCACGGGGACAGGCTGGACTGAAGCTTTCTTT. The V call is TRBV4-3, the J call TRBJ1-1; 8 bases fit TRBD1. V lost 5 bases, J lost 5 bases, and 7 bases stayed unmatched. The CDR3 length is 14 residues. Per the germline V gene, CDR1 is LGHNA and CDR2 is YSLEER.

The rearrangement joins TRBV10-3 to TRBJ2-3, with TRBD2 matching 12 bases. Germline lookup yields CDR1 ENHRY and CDR2 SYGVKD. The length of the CDR3 is 16 residues. Trimming took 3 bases from V and 5 from J; bases not matched to a gene: 6. The DNA for the CDR3 is TGTGCCATCAGTGAATTACTAGCGGGGGGAAGAGATACGCAGTATTTT. Amino acid sequence: CAISELLAGGRDTQYF.

The table lists this clonotype with a few counts. The chain combines TRBV20-1 with TRBJ2-3, with unresolved D. Deletions cut 2 bases from V and 2 bases from J, with 8 bases between. CDR1 is DFQATT and CDR2 is SNEGSKA in the germline V gene (reference sequence). This CDR3 spans 13 amino acids. This CDR3 reads CSARQVFTDTQYF. CDR3 coding DNA: TGCAGTGCTAGACAGGTCTTCACAGATACGCAGTATTTT.

This clonotype was detected only a few times. This chain links TRBV6-1 with TRBJ1-4, with unresolved D. This CDR3 is 14 amino acids long. The germline V and J ends were trimmed by 2 bases and 4 bases, with 8 bases remaining between them. CDR1 and CDR2 (germline): MNHNS, SASEGT. This chain's CDR3 is CASSEQPSNEKLFF. CDR3 sequence (DNA): TGTGCCAGCAGTGAACAGCCCAGTAATGAAAAACTGTTTTTT.

The table lists this clonotype with many counts. The chain recombines TRBV5-1 with TRBJ2-2, with 9 bases identical to TRBD1. With 0 bases clipped from V and 6 bases from J, the junction kept 6 bases outside the gene matches. Germline V gives CDR1 SGHRS, CDR2 YFSETQ. This CDR3 region has 16 residues. The CDR3 nucleotides read TGCGCCAGCAGCTTGGTGTCGGGACAGGGAGCCGGGGAGCTGTTTTTT. This gives the protein CASSLVSGQGAGELFF.

V usage is TRBV3-1 and J usage is TRBJ1-1, with 9 nucleotides matching TRBD1. Germline V gives CDR1 LGHDT, CDR2 YNNKEL (reference sequence). V was clipped by 1 base and J by 3 bases; unmatched bases: 3. The CDR3 covers 15 residues. CDR3 coding DNA: TGTGCCAGCAGCCAAGCGGGACAGGGCCACACTGAAGCTTTCTTT. Its protein is CASSQAGQGHTEAFF. The full variable domain, its missing parts supplied by reference TRBV3-1 and TRBJ1-1, is DTAVSQTPKYLVTQMGNDKSIKCEQNLGHDTMYWYKQDSKKFLKIMFSYNNKELIINETVPNRFSPKSPDKAHLNLHINSLELGDSAVYFCASSQAGQGHTEAFFGQGTRLTVV.

The table lists this clonotype with a few counts. The rearrangement uses TRBV4-2 and TRBJ2-3; 10 nucleotides match TRBD2. The CDR3 extends over 18 amino acids. CDR1 and CDR2 from the germline V gene are LGHNA and YNFKEQ. V dropped 4 bases and J dropped 4; count of bases not matched to a gene: 14. CDR3 coding DNA: TGTGCCAGCAGCCTTTCCGGGGGTAGCGGGGGGACAGCAGATACGCAGTATTTT. It encodes CASSLSGGSGGTADTQYF.

The sample holds many counts of this clonotype. Compared with germline, one end of the junction differs, possibly owing to a read error. The J gene is TRBJ2-5, the V gene TRBV4-3, with 10 positions matching TRBD1. This CDR3 has 13 residues. Germline V gene lookup returns CDR1 LGHNA and CDR2 YSLEER. The CDR3 coding sequence is TGTGCCAGCAGCTTGGACAGGGGGGAGACCCAGTACTTC. The encoded protein is CASSLDRGETQYF.

In this sample, this clonotype turned up a few times. The rearrangement joins TRBV28 to TRBJ1-2; D is uncertain. CDR3 length: 15 residues. Germline CDR1 is MDHEN and CDR2 is SYDVKM. V dropped 3 bases and J dropped 4 bases, with 15 bases sitting between them. The CDR3 DNA follows: TGTGCCAGCAGTTTGGATGGCTCGTCGGGCTATGGCTACACCTTC. Amino acid sequence: CASSLDGSSGYGYTF.